The rows below give T cell receptor beta chains drawn from one sample of a study of blood T cells in healthy people across ages. TCRdb ran MiXCR on the 5' RACE reads and lists one entry per CDR3 protein. Among roughly 1.5 million distinct CDR3 sequences listed, less than 45% were seen once. The sequenced sample was blood. These receptors all stem from a young woman in good health. Both conserved end residues are part of each CDR3. Each record gives: CDR3 protein, V gene, D gene, J gene, clone size. D genes are given only for firm matches. Size is omitted from some rows. Given values are once, few, many or a class for expanded clones.

CSARDKSKSSTDTQYF | TRBV20-1 | . | TRBJ2-3 | many
CASSPRTTSGEFF | TRBV12-3/TRBV12-4 | . | TRBJ2-1 | .
CASSSRFMDGYTF | TRBV5-1 | . | TRBJ1-2 | .
CSVETDGPEAFF | TRBV29-1 | . | TRBJ1-1 | .
CSAREVNGKLFF | TRBV20-1 | . | TRBJ1-4 | .
CSAHLGEEQYF | TRBV20-1 | . | TRBJ2-5 | .
CASSEWGRISYEQYF | TRBV6-1 | . | TRBJ2-7 | few
CASSLGGPRTEAFF | TRBV27 | . | TRBJ1-1 | .
CSVDYGEGGGTFF | TRBV29-1 | . | TRBJ2-1 | .
CASSRQRGNEQFF | TRBV4-3 | . | TRBJ2-1 | .
CSAIRGTVNTGGPFF | TRBV20-1 | . | TRBJ2-2 | .
CASSYSDRRNTEAFF | TRBV6-2/TRBV6-3 | . | TRBJ1-1 | .
CASSQSPWPQYF | TRBV7-9 | . | TRBJ2-3 | few
CASSLDREWYDEQYF | TRBV12-3/TRBV12-4 | TRBD1 | TRBJ2-5 | .
CSASLPGGNSYEQYF | TRBV20-1 | TRBD1 | TRBJ2-7 | few
CASGGGRAPYNEQFF | TRBV2 | TRBD2 | TRBJ2-1 | .
CASSQRAMNEQYF | TRBV4-3 | . | TRBJ2-5 | .
CASSLNKKEGYTF | TRBV7-8 | . | TRBJ1-2 | once
CASSPQPLGQMNTEAFF | TRBV4-1 | . | TRBJ1-1 | .
CAGRKTGSNQPQHF | TRBV6-2/TRBV6-3 | . | TRBJ1-5 | .
CASTRLAGTDTQYF | TRBV27 | TRBD2 | TRBJ2-3 | once
CASSQPGLQETQYF | TRBV3-1 | . | TRBJ2-5 | few
CASSQDRLAGEDNEQFF | TRBV3-1 | TRBD2 | TRBJ2-1 | .
CASSRSTPPGRGEQYF | TRBV21-1 | . | . | .
CASSSGTGGYEKLFF | TRBV9 | TRBD1 | TRBJ1-4 | .
CASSLARAIGLFF | TRBV7-2 | . | TRBJ2-1 | .
CASSPREVHGYTF | TRBV9 | . | TRBJ1-2 | .
CSVERGLGTPYEQYF | TRBV29-1 | . | . | .
CSVEREVRGQFF | TRBV29-1 | TRBD2 | TRBJ2-1 | few
CASSPNSRPNEKLFF | TRBV11-2 | . | TRBJ1-4 | .
CASINTLRGYGYTF | TRBV6-6 | . | TRBJ1-2 | .
CSASSSGRRDTQYF | TRBV20-1 | TRBD2 | TRBJ2-3 | .
CSVEEGVSGANVLTF | TRBV29-1 | . | TRBJ2-6 | .
CASSSRAGSNYGYTF | TRBV5-1 | . | TRBJ1-2 | few
CASSLRLPGGYGYTF | TRBV7-9 | . | TRBJ1-2 | .
CSARKPGYSSYEQYF | TRBV20-1 | . | TRBJ2-7 | .
CASSFRTSESTDTQYF | TRBV7-8 | TRBD2 | TRBJ2-3 | .
CSVEVRGTDTQYF | TRBV29-1 | . | TRBJ2-3 | .
CASGLVVRGGYEQYF | TRBV12-5 | . | TRBJ2-7 | .
CATSSRDSTFSGANVLTF | TRBV15 | TRBD1 | TRBJ2-6 | .
CASSFAGQGAFF | TRBV27 | TRBD1 | TRBJ1-1 | few
CASSLGAPRNDNYGYTF | TRBV7-2 | . | TRBJ1-2 | .
CASSPPQHF | TRBV21-1 | . | TRBJ1-5 | .
CASSPGQHRSNEKLFF | TRBV18 | . | TRBJ1-4 | .
CANSEKLALIRDTQYF | TRBV2 | TRBD2 | TRBJ2-3 | .
CASSYQAGITDTQYF | TRBV6-5 | TRBD2 | TRBJ2-3 | .
CASSLYGTGRLEQYF | TRBV7-2 | . | TRBJ2-5 | .
CASSKGQGPPPKYF | TRBV21-1 | . | TRBJ2-4 | few
CASSQEASGTGSNQPQHF | TRBV4-2 | . | TRBJ1-5 | .
CASSQDPFGGKYEQYF | TRBV14 | . | . | .
CASSSRTADSTDTQYF | TRBV7-6 | . | TRBJ2-3 | few
CAISPWTGTFNSPLHF | TRBV7-9 | TRBD1 | TRBJ1-6 | .
CSARGPRGNEQFF | TRBV20-1 | . | TRBJ2-1 | .